The 27 T cell receptor beta chains presented below share a single source sample, sequenced in a study of OX40 agonist ivuxolimab in advanced cancers. Clones were sequenced by immunoSEQ multiplex PCR, and TCRdb holds only the in-frame ones, with some missing. Of fewer than 85,000 clones in the sample, around 82% were seen once. Sequences were derived from CD4+ or CD8+ T cells sorted from blood, sampled in a trial of the OX40 agonist ivuxolimab. The receptors come from an adult with an advanced solid tumor such as melanoma, head and neck, liver or kidney cancer.

The chain recombines TRBV5-4 with TRBJ2-2, with D possibly TRBD2 on 6 matching bases. The CDR3 contains 15 residues. V was trimmed by 4 bases and J by 6 bases, leaving 16 bases between them. Per the germline V gene, CDR1 is SGHNT and CDR2 is YYREEE (reference sequence). The CDR3 protein is CASSPRAGQAGELFF. CDR3 bases: TGTGCCAGCAGCCCCCGGGCGGGGCAGGCCGGGGAGCTGTTTTTT. Using reference TRBV5-4 and TRBJ2-2 for the parts outside the CDR3, the full variable domain is ETGVTQSPTHLIKTRGQQVTLRCSSQSGHNTVSWYQQALGQGPQFIFQYYREEENGRGNFPPRFSGLQFPNYSSELNVNALELDDSALYLCASSPRAGQAGELFFGEGSRLTVL.

The chain combines TRBV4-1 with TRBJ2-7; tentatively, D is TRBD1 or TRBD2 (5 bases each). The germline V gene has CDR1 MGHRA and CDR2 YSYEKL. The V end lost 2 bases, the J end lost 2 bases, and 13 bases lay between the germline ends. The length of the CDR3 is 15 residues. The CDR3 sequence is CASSQFERGPYEQYF. As DNA, the CDR3 is TGCGCCAGCAGCCAATTCGAACGGGGCCCCTACGAGCAGTACTTC.

V gene TRBV21-1 combines with J gene TRBJ2-3; no check of the table's D call, TRBD2, against the DNA was made. TRBV21-1 is shown as a pseudogene. The CDR3 runs 14 residues. The CDR3 coding sequence is TGTGCCAGAAGACTAGTTGGGTGCACAGATACGCAGTATTTT. It is translated as CARRLVGCTDTQYF.

The chain combines TRBV5-4 with TRBJ2-1; 10 positions match TRBD2. The CDR3 length is 16 residues. The trim removed 4 bases at V and 7 bases at J, leaving 11 bases unmatched. Germline V CDR1 and CDR2: SGHNT, YYREEE (reference sequence). CDR3 amino acids: CASSPDLAGVWNEQFF. CDR3 coding DNA: TGTGCCAGCAGCCCCGATCTAGCGGGAGTATGGAATGAGCAGTTCTTC.

The rearrangement links TRBV18 to TRBJ2-7, with TRBD1 identical over 10 bases. This CDR3 is 16 amino acids long. Germline values: CDR1 KGHSH, CDR2 LQKENI. J lost 3 bases, V lost 3 bases, and 8 bases had no gene match. CDR3 coding DNA: TGTGCCAGCTCACCGCCCGGGACAGGGGACAACTACGAGCAGTACTTC. Amino acid sequence: CASSPPGTGDNYEQYF.

This clone was seen once. The chain carries TRBV5-1 and TRBJ2-6, with 8 bases lining up with TRBD1. CDR3 length: 17 amino acids. Germline loops: CDR1 SGHRS, CDR2 YFSETQ. The J segment lost 0 bases and the V segment lost 0 bases, leaving 2 bases of the junction unmatched. The CDR3 sequence: CASSLGTGSSGANVLTF. In DNA, the CDR3 is TGCGCCAGCAGCTTGGGGACAGGGAGCTCTGGGGCCAACGTCCTGACTTTC.

This chain links TRBV7-8 with TRBJ1-1, with D possibly matching TRBD1 (5 bases). Germline assignment: CDR1 SGHVS and CDR2 FQNEAQ. The CDR3 loop spans 16 amino acids. Trimming removed 1 base at V and 4 bases at J, with 16 bases between. This chain's CDR3 is CASSLEVAGRGTEAFF. For the CDR3, the DNA is TGTGCCAGCAGCTTAGAGGTGGCAGGGAGGGGCACTGAAGCTTTCTTT. Supplemented by reference TRBV7-8 and TRBJ1-1, the full variable domain reads GAGVSQSPRYKVAKRGQDVALRCDPISGHVSLFWYQQALGQGPEFLTYFQNEAQLDKSGLPSDRFFAERPEGSVSTLKIQRTQQEDSAVYLCASSLEVAGRGTEAFFGQGTRLTVV.

This clone was found once. The V call is TRBV5-6, the J call TRBJ2-1, with 8 bases lining up with TRBD1. CDR1 is SGHDT and CDR2 is YYEEEE in the germline V gene. There are 18 residues in the CDR3. V was clipped by 1 base and J by 4 bases; unmatched bases: 13. The DNA of the CDR3 is TGTGCCAGCAGCTTGAACCTAGGACAGGGTGCATGGTACAATGAGCAGTTCTTC. Its translation: CASSLNLGQGAWYNEQFF.

CDR3 amino acids: CPEGSRGQYEQYF. The DNA of the CDR3 is TGCCCAGAAGGGAGCAGGGGGCAATACGAGCAGTACTTC. This chain links TRBV29-1 with TRBJ2-7; 8 nucleotides line up with TRBD1. This CDR3 has 13 amino acids. Germline CDR1 is SQVTM and CDR2 is ANQGSEA.

The chain has TRBV19 and TRBJ2-1, with a weak D call TRBD1 (6 bases). V gave up 5 bases and J gave up 0 bases, with 17 bases separating them. Germline V gene lookup returns CDR1 LNHDA and CDR2 SQIVND (reference sequence). The CDR3 has 17 residues. The CDR3 loop is CASSPWRTASSYNEQFF. The DNA for the CDR3 is TGTGCCAGTAGTCCCTGGAGGACAGCGAGCTCCTACAATGAGCAGTTCTTC.

The chain links TRBV7-3 to TRBJ2-3, with D possibly matching TRBD2 (5 bases). CDR1 and CDR2 (germline): SGHTA, FQGTGA. Between the trimmed V and J ends, which lost 0 bases and 5 bases, there was a span of 6 bases. This CDR3 contains 13 residues. For the CDR3, the DNA is TGTGCCAGCAGCTTAACCGGAGGAGATACGCAGTATTTT. This codes for CASSLTGGDTQYF. Based on the CDR3 plus reference TRBV7-3 and TRBJ2-3, the full variable domain is GAGVSQTPSNKVTEKGKYVELRCDPISGHTALYWYRQSLGQGPEFLIYFQGTGAADDSGLPNDRFFAVRPEGSVSTLKIQRTERGDSAVYLCASSLTGGDTQYFGPGTRLTVL.

The chain recombines TRBV30 with TRBJ2-7; the D is unclear. Trimming pared 1 base from V and 2 bases from J, leaving 3 bases between. The CDR3 loop spans 11 amino acids. The germline CDR1 and CDR2 sequences are GTSNPN and SVGIG (reference sequence). CDR3 DNA: TGTGCCTGGAGTGACCCCTACGAGCAGTACTTC. It translates to CAWSDPYEQYF.

The J gene is TRBJ1-1, the V gene TRBV6-6; TRBD1 matches 7 bases. The CDR3 is 16 amino acids. Per the germline V gene, CDR1 is MNHNY and CDR2 is SVGAGI (reference sequence). J lost 5 bases, V lost 5 bases, and 14 bases had no gene match. CDR3 loop: CASSKGAQGEGTEAFF. CDR3 sequence (DNA): TGTGCCAGCAGTAAGGGGGCACAAGGGGAAGGGACTGAAGCTTTCTTT.

This sequence joins TRBV5-1 and TRBJ1-1, with D unresolved. Germline CDR1 is SGHRS and CDR2 is YFSETQ. This CDR3 spans 13 amino acids. Trimming took off 4 bases at V and 0 bases at J, with 7 bases between the two ends. Here the CDR3 reads CASSLRLNTEAFF. The CDR3, as DNA: TGCGCCAGCAGCCTTAGGTTGAACACTGAAGCTTTCTTT.

This clone was seen a handful of times. The V and J genes are TRBV18 and TRBJ2-2, with D uncertain. There are 13 residues in the CDR3. Germline V gene data show CDR1 as KGHSH and CDR2 as LQKENI. Trimming cost V 3 bases and J 4 bases, with 6 bases left between them. The CDR3 DNA reads as TGTGCCAGCTCACCCAGGACCACCGGGGAGCTGTTTTTT. It translates to CASSPRTTGELFF.

This chain joins TRBV7-3 and TRBJ2-2, with TRBD2 matching over 10 bases. CDR3 size: 19 residues. In germline, CDR1 is SGHTA, CDR2 FQGTGA. V trimming: 5 bases; J trimming: 0 bases; junction bases outside the gene matches: 12. The CDR3 nucleotides are TGTGCCAGCAGCCGACCGACTAGCGGGTACCTTCCGAACACCGGGGAGCTGTTTTTT. It codes for CASSRPTSGYLPNTGELFF.

The V call is TRBV19, the J call TRBJ1-6; TRBD1 aligns across 7 bases. The V segment lost 5 bases and the J segment 7 bases; nucleotides outside the gene matches: 11. The germline V gene has CDR1 LNHDA and CDR2 SQIVND (reference sequence). The CDR3 has 16 residues. The CDR3 region has the DNA TGTGCCAGTAGTTCCGGGACAGTAGCTACCAATTCACCCCTCCACTTT. It is translated as CASSSGTVATNSPLHF.

The chain joins TRBV5-1 to TRBJ2-1; D is perhaps TRBD1 (6 bases). The CDR3 spans 16 residues. CDR1 and CDR2 (germline): SGHRS, YFSETQ. The V end was cut by 0 bases, the J end by 9 bases, with 19 bases between. The CDR3 region is CASSLAQGRSNVEQFF. The CDR3 DNA reads TGCGCCAGCAGCTTGGCCCAGGGGCGTAGTAATGTTGAGCAGTTCTTC.

This clone was picked up one time. CDR3 bases: TGTGCCAGTAGTGTAACAGGGGGCCAAGAGACCCAGTACTTC. Its translation is CASSVTGGQETQYF. V and J are TRBV19 and TRBJ2-5, with TRBD1 matching over 8 bases. Per the germline V gene, CDR1 is LNHDA and CDR2 is SQIVND (reference sequence). The CDR3 sequence is 14 residues long. The J segment lost 1 base and the V segment lost 5 bases, leaving 3 bases of the junction unmatched.

The chain has TRBV15 and TRBJ1-1; 9 nucleotides align to TRBD1. CDR3 length: 19 amino acids. CDR1 and CDR2 from the germline V gene are LNHNV and YYDKDF (reference sequence). The V and J ends lost 0 bases and 5 bases, in that order; junction bases with no gene match: 16. The CDR3 protein is CATSRDHRGREGQGTEAFF. The CDR3 nucleotides read TGTGCCACCAGCAGAGATCATAGAGGGAGAGAAGGACAGGGGACTGAAGCTTTCTTT.

J is TRBJ2-1 and V is TRBV28; tentative D call: TRBD2 (5 bases). V dropped 3 bases and J dropped 6 bases, with 12 bases sitting between them. The length of the CDR3 is 14 residues. CDR1 is MDHEN, CDR2 SYDVKM, per germline. The CDR3 DNA is TGTGCCAGCAGTTTCCCCCGGGGTGGCAATGAGCAGTTCTTC. It encodes CASSFPRGGNEQFF.

The sample holds one count of this clone. The rearrangement uses TRBV18 and TRBJ2-5; D might be TRBD1 (6 bases). The CDR3 runs to 15 residues. Trimming cost V 2 bases and J 4 bases, with 14 bases left between them. CDR1 and CDR2 from the germline V gene are KGHSH and LQKENI. For the CDR3, the DNA is TGTGCCAGCTCACCAAAACAGGGAAGTACAGAGACCCAGTACTTC. Encoded protein: CASSPKQGSTETQYF. Based on the CDR3 plus reference TRBV18 and TRBJ2-5, the full variable domain is NAGVMQNPRHLVRRRGQEARLRCSPMKGHSHVYWYRQLPEEGLKFMVYLQKENIIDESGMPKERFSAEFPKEGPSILRIQQVVRGDSAAYFCASSPKQGSTETQYFGPGTRLLVL.

This chain uses TRBV18 with TRBJ2-1; 8 bases fit TRBD2. This CDR3 region has 15 residues. Germline V CDR1 and CDR2: KGHSH, LQKENI. Trimming removed 3 bases from V and 8 bases from J; junction bases left unmatched: 9. CDR3 sequence (DNA): TGTGCCAGCTCACCGGGGAGCGGGGGCGGCTATGAGCAGTTCTTC. It encodes CASSPGSGGGYEQFF.

This clone has a handful of counts. The chain combines TRBV7-9 with TRBJ1-1; D is unclear. Trimming took off 1 base at V and 7 bases at J, with 10 bases between the two ends. Germline V gene sequence: CDR1 SEHNR, CDR2 FQNEAQ (reference sequence). The CDR3 sequence is 13 residues long. The CDR3 loop is CASSLESGFEAFF. As DNA, the CDR3 is TGTGCCAGCAGCTTAGAATCCGGGTTTGAAGCTTTCTTT. Complete variable domain (other parts from reference TRBV7-9 and TRBJ1-1): DTGVSQNPRHKITKRGQNVTFRCDPISEHNRLYWYRQTLGQGPEFLTYFQNEAQLEKSRLLSDRFSAERPKGSFSTLEIQRTEQGDSAMYLCASSLESGFEAFFGQGTRLTVV.

V gene TRBV5-1 combines with J gene TRBJ2-3, with 10 bases that match TRBD2. The junction had 10 bases not matched to a gene; V was cut back by 4 bases and J by 5 bases. From germline, CDR1 is SGHRS and CDR2 YFSETQ. The CDR3 is made up of 16 amino acids. As DNA, the CDR3 is TGCGCCAGCAGCCCGGACCTAGCGGGAGTTCAAGATACGCAGTATTTT. Translating it yields CASSPDLAGVQDTQYF.

V usage is TRBV7-2 and J usage is TRBJ1-1; 8 bases line up with TRBD1. The V gene end was trimmed by 8 bases and the J gene end by 2 bases; junction bases not matched to a gene: 4. The CDR3 is 13 residues long. Germline CDR1 reads SGHTA; CDR2 reads FQGNSA. CDR3 DNA sequence: TGTGCCAGCGGGACAGGCCCTAACACTGAAGCTTTCTTT. Its translation is CASGTGPNTEAFF.

This clone showed up just a few times. The chain is built from TRBV30 and TRBJ1-1; the D is unclear. The CDR3 runs 13 residues. The ends were cut back, 3 bases at V and 8 bases at J, with 16 bases in the middle. Per germline, CDR1 GTSNPN and CDR2 SVGIG (reference sequence). Written as DNA, the CDR3 is TGTGCCTGGAGGTTGCTTCGAACTGGGGAAGCTTTCTTT. The encoded protein is CAWRLLRTGEAFF. Based on the CDR3 plus reference TRBV30 and TRBJ1-1, the full variable domain is SQTIHQWPATLVQPVGSPLSLECTVEGTSNPNLYWYRQAAGRGLQLLFYSVGIGQISSEVPQNLSASRPQDRQFILSSKKLLLSDSGFYLCAWRLLRTGEAFFGQGTRLTVV.